This entry describes one T cell receptor (beta chain). The antigen is undetermined. This specimen belongs to a study of shared clonotypes between healthy human individuals. Overall study findings and caveats: Limitation of the genetic and exposure-history diversity represented came from the few donors. Blood was the sole source, and tissue repertoires probably differ.

The assay was immunoSEQ multiplex PCR, and TCRdb's table has in-frame clones only and misses some. Of 740,000 or so clones in the sample, approximately 73% were seen once. The sample was memory CD4+ T cells sorted from blood. Specified subset: CD45RA-negative fraction. The receptor was isolated from a woman in her twenties or thirties in good health.

The CDR3 here is CASSLGFMQGEGYTF. In DNA, the CDR3 is TGCGCCAGCAGCTTGGGGTTTATGCAGGGTGAAGGCTACACCTTC. V is TRBV5-1 and J is TRBJ1-2; D possibly corresponds to TRBD1 (5 bases). The CDR3 is made up of 15 amino acids. The V gene's germline CDR1 is SGHRS and CDR2 YFSETQ. With 0 bases removed from V and 8 bases from J, the gap between germline ends came to 17 bases.